This T cell receptor (beta chain) was observed in a study of shared clonotypes between healthy human individuals. Comments on this clone: The sample carries other DNA sequences with the same CDR3.

Study processing details: Junction-only sequences produced by ImmunoSEQ had no quality scores, so filtering differed. Method: immunoSEQ multiplex PCR; TCRdb's copy keeps in-frame clones and lacks some. The V and J calls and clone size are taken from that table; D and trimming were inferred from the DNA. The table records 550,000 to 750,000 clones, just under 97% of them present only once. The V gene lost 4 bases and the J gene lost 6 bases, with 5 bases spanning the gap. This CDR3 contains 11 residues. Germline V gene sequence: CDR1 SGHNT, CDR2 YYREEE (reference sequence). Positively selected for CCR7, the CD45RO-negative cells used as naive CD8 cells excluded terminally differentiated effector memory CD45RA+ cells.

The clonotype was recovered from a woman under 40 in good health. Sequencing was performed on naive CD8+ T cells sorted from blood. V usage is TRBV5-4 and J usage is TRBJ2-1; D is undetermined. The CDR3 region is CASSTPNEQFF. The CDR3 nucleotides read TGTGCCAGCAGCACCCCCAATGAGCAGTTCTTC. The variable domain in full, completed from reference TRBV5-4 and TRBJ2-1, reads ETGVTQSPTHLIKTRGQQVTLRCSSQSGHNTVSWYQQALGQGPQFIFQYYREEENGRGNFPPRFSGLQFPNYSSELNVNALELDDSALYLCASSTPNEQFFGPGTRLTVL.